This T cell receptor (beta chain) stems from a study of early T cells in non-severe SARS-CoV-2 infection. Study context: Sequencing of bulk RNA from unsorted whole blood was done, without chain pairing. Whole-study results and caveats: Matches to VDJdb favored anti-spike CD8 responses and missed private and CD4 specificities.

In regard to this clonotype: The antigen is undetermined.

Unique molecular identifiers (one per individual cDNA molecule) were attached. Using its own MiXCR run on the 5' RACE reads, TCRdb lists one record per CDR3 protein. The data hold more than 20,000 distinct CDR3 sequences, with around 5.1% observed a single time. The CDR3 length is 12 residues. With 4 bases removed from V and 4 bases from J, the gap between germline ends came to 11 bases. Germline CDR1 reads DFQATT; CDR2 reads SNEGSKA (reference sequence). This sequence was found in an adult who was a healthcare worker with PCR-confirmed SARS-CoV-2 infection or an uninfected control (not recorded which). Sample: whole blood. The chain combines TRBV20-1 with TRBJ2-7; D is uncertain. For the CDR3, the DNA is TGCAGTGCTACCGGAGAGACGTACGAGCAGTACTTC. Amino acid sequence: CSATGETYEQYF.